This T cell receptor (beta chain) is drawn from a study of spatial heterogeneity in lung cancer. Study-wide context: Available PBMC from follow-up, collected a median of roughly 26 months after resection, underwent sequencing. Detection consistently captured more beta-chain sequences than alpha-chain sequences.

TCRdb re-analysed the 5' RACE reads in MiXCR, keeping a single row per CDR3 protein. The sample comprises just under 45,000 distinct CDR3 sequences, 20% to 25% of which are singletons, and approximately 7.2% rests with the top ten. Described time point: blood at routine non-recurrence follow-up after resection. The study sequenced unsorted whole RNA from tumor, nontumor lung or frozen PBMC. Whole-study findings and limits: Circulating ubiquitous expanded tumor TCRs were observed more frequently at resection than at follow-up.

This CDR3 comprises 16 residues. In germline, CDR1 is LNHDA, CDR2 SQIVND (reference sequence). Trimming removed 5 bases from V and 13 bases from J, with 26 bases in between. Remarks on this clonotype: The target antigen is unknown.

This sequence joins TRBV19 and TRBJ1-4, with unresolved D. This material consisted of PBMCs, taken at follow-up. This TCR came from a female donor with early-stage non-small cell lung cancer. CDR3 coding DNA: TGTGCCAGTAGTGCGGGCGCGGGCGCTTCTAGGAACGGACTGTTTTTT. It is translated as CASSAGAGASRNGLFF.